The sample holds a few counts of the clone carrying this T cell receptor beta chain. Its target is unknown. The germline V and J ends were trimmed by 3 bases and 2 bases, with 17 bases remaining between them. CDR3 length: 16 residues. The germline gives CDR1 SGDLS, CDR2 YYNGEE. These data belong to a study of T-cell reconstitution after alpha-beta-depleted transplantation in children. Overall study findings and caveats: Hyperexpanded clones declined; after one year, newly produced T cells mostly supplied diversity.

As it was prepared, the TCRbeta library received unique molecular identifiers. TCRdb re-called the PCR reads through MiXCR, storing one row per CDR3 protein. The data show about 980,000 distinct CDR3 sequences, 25% to 35% seen once. The chain combines TRBV9 with TRBJ1-1; D is unclear. This TCR derives from a boy less than two years old who had a stem cell transplant for SCID, so the T cells may come from the graft donor. Sequencing was performed on PBMCs, mostly from graft donor cells, taken 360 days after TCRalphabeta/CD19-depleted stem cell transplant. For the CDR3, the DNA is TGTGCCAGCAGCGGACCGGGTGGTCAGCAAAACACTGAAGCTTTCTTT. It encodes CASSGPGGQQNTEAFF.